The clone carrying this T cell receptor (beta chain) was observed once. Antigen: not known. Only in-frame clones appear in the TCRdb table, and some are missing; sequencing was by immunoSEQ multiplex PCR. In the table there are fewer than 30,000 clones, more than 75% of which are singletons. The data derive from a study of T cells in localized non-small cell lung cancer. Broader study findings: Exceeding tumor, uninvolved adjacent lung had the highest T cell clonality. Appearance in adjacent lung was seen for a median approximately 58 of the top 100 tumor clones.

Germline V lookup: CDR1 MNHEY, CDR2 SMNVEV (reference sequence). V shed 2 bases and J 9 bases; nucleotides not matched to a gene: 20. The CDR3 totals 18 residues. The chain uses TRBV27 and TRBJ2-7, with 9 bases that match TRBD2. Sample: PBMCs, taken before any cancer treatment. The TCR was taken from a man aged 40-75 years with stage II lung adenocarcinoma. CDR3 sequence reads: CASSLERAVSGLATVQYF. The CDR3 bases are TGTGCCAGCAGTTTAGAAAGAGCGGTGTCGGGACTAGCAACGGTGCAGTACTTC.